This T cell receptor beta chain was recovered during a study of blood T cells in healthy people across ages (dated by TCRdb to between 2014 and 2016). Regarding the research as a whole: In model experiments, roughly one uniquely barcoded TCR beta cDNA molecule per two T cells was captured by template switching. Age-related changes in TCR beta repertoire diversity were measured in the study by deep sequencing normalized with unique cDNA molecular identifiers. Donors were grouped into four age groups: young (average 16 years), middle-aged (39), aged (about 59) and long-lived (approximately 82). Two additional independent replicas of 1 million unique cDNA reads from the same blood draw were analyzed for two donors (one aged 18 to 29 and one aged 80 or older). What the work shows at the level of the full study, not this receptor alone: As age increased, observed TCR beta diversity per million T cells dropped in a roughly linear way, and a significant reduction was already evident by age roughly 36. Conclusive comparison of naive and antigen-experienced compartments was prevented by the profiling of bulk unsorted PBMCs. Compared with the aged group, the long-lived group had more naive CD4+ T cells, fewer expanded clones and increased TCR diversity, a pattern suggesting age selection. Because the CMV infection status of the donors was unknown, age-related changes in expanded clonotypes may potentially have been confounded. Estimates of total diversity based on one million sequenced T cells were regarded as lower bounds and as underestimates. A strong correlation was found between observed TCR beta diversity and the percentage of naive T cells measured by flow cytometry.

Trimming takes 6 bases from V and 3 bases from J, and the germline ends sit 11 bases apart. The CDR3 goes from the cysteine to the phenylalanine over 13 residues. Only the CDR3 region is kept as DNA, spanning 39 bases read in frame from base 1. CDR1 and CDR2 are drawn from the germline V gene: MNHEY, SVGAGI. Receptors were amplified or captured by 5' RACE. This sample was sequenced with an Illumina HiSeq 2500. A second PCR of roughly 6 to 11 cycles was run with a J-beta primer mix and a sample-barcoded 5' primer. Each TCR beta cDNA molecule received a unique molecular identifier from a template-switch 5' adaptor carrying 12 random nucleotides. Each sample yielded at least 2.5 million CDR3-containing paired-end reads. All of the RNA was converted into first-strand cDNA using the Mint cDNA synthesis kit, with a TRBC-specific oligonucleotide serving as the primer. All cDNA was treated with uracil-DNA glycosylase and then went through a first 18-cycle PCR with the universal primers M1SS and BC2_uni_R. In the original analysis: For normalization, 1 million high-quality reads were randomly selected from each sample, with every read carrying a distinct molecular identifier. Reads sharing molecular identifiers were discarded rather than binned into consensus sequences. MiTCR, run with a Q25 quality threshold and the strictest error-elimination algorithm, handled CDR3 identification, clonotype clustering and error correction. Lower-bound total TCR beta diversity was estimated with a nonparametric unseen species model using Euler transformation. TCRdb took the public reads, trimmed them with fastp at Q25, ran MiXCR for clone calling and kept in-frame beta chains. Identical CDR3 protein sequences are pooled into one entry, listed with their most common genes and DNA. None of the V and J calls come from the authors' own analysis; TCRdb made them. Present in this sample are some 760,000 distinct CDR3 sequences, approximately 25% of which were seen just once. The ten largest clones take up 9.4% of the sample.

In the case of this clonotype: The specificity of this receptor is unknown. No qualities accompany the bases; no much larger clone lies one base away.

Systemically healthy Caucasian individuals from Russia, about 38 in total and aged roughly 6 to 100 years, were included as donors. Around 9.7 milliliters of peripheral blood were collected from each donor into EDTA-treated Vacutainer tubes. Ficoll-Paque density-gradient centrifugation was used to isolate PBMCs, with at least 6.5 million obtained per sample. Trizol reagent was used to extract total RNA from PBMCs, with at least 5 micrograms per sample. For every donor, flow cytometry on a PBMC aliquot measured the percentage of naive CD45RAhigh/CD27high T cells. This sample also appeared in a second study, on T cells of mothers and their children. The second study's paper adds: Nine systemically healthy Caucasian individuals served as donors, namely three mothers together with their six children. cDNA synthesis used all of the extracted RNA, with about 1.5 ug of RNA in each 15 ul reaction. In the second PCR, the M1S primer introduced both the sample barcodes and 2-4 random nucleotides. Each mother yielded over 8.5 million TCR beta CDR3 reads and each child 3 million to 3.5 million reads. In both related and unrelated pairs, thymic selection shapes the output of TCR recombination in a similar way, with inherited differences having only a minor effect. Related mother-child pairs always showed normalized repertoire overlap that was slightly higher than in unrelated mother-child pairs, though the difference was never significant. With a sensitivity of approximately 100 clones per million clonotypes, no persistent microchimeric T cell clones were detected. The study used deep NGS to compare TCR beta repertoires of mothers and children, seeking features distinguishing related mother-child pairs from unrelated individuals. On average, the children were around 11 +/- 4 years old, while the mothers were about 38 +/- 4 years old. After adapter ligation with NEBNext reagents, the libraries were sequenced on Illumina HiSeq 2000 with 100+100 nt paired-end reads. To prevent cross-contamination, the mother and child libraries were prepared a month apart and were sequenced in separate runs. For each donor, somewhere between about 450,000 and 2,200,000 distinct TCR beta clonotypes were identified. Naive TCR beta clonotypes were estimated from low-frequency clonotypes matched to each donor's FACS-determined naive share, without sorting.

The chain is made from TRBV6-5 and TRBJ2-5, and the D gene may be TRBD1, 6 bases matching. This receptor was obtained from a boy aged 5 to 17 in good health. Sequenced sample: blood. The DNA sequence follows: TGTGCCAGCAGAACCCCAGGGGAAGAGACCCAGTACTTC. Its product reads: CASRTPGEETQYF.